Presented here are 17 T cell receptor beta chains from one specimen sequenced in a study of a mutant IDH1 vaccine in newly diagnosed glioma. These receptors lack a known antigen. The time point was: week 23, last vaccination. The vaccine gave 300 ug of a 20-mer mutant IDH1 peptide subcutaneously per dose. Using immunoSEQ multiplex PCR, the repertoire was profiled, and TCRdb retains in-frame clones only, with some absent. Seen here are 50,000 to 70,000 clones, 87% observed once, and the top ten hold about 1.4%. Sequencing was performed on PBMCs, taken from a glioma patient whose treatment included an IDH1 peptide vaccine. These receptors originate from a man aged 40-49 years with glioma.

This sequence joins TRBV10-2 and TRBJ1-5; perhaps TRBD1 as D (5 bases). The V and J ends lost 3 bases and 4 bases respectively, with 10 bases between them. This CDR3 has 14 residues. Germline V gene data show CDR1 as WSHSY and CDR2 as SAAADI. CDR3 DNA sequence: TGCGCCAGCAGTGAAGCCAGGGCTAATCAGCCCCAGCATTTT. Translated, it gives CASSEARANQPQHF.

This chain connects TRBV5-6 to TRBJ2-5; D unclear. The CDR3 is 11 residues long. Trimming shortened V by 4 bases and J by 3 bases, and 4 bases separated the two germline ends. Germline V CDR1 and CDR2: SGHDT, YYEEEE. The CDR3 DNA reads as TGTGCCAGCAGCAAAAAAGAGACCCAGTACTTC. Protein product: CASSKKETQYF.

The chain combines TRBV27 with TRBJ1-2, with 7 bases that match TRBD1. V shed 3 bases, J shed 8 bases, and the junction held 12 bases outside the gene matches. The CDR3 is 15 residues long. CDR1 and CDR2 from the germline V gene are MNHEY and SMNVEV (reference sequence). This CDR3 reads CASSLQGQPLGGYTF. The CDR3 DNA reads TGTGCCAGCAGTTTGCAGGGACAGCCCCTTGGAGGCTACACCTTC.

The chain links TRBV28 to TRBJ1-4; weak D call: TRBD1 (5 bases). The germline V gene encodes CDR1 MDHEN and CDR2 SYDVKM. Trimming removed 4 bases at V and 8 bases at J, with 14 bases between. This CDR3 spans 14 amino acids. The CDR3 sequence is CASSSTDQTEKLFF. Written as DNA, the CDR3 is TGTGCCAGCAGTTCGACAGACCAGACCGAAAAACTGTTTTTT.

This chain links TRBV5-1 with TRBJ2-3, with 9 bases lining up with TRBD1. This CDR3 region has 14 residues. In germline, CDR1 is SGHRS, CDR2 YFSETQ. V trimming: 7 bases; J trimming: 6 bases; junction bases outside the gene matches: 9. The CDR3 DNA sequence: TGCGCCAGCGCAACCGGGACAGGGTTTGATACGCAGTATTTT. This codes for CASATGTGFDTQYF.

This chain links TRBV27 with TRBJ2-5; 14 nucleotides line up with TRBD2. V gave up 2 bases and J gave up 4 bases; unmatched junction bases: 6. Per germline, CDR1 MNHEY and CDR2 SMNVEV (reference sequence). This CDR3 has 17 residues. CDR3 residues: CASSLSGTSGSGETQYF. CDR3 bases: TGTGCCAGCAGTTTAAGTGGGACTAGCGGGAGCGGAGAGACCCAGTACTTC.

This clone was seen more than once but under ten times. V usage is TRBV5-1 and J usage is TRBJ2-3, with 9 positions matching TRBD1. Germline assignment: CDR1 SGHRS and CDR2 YFSETQ. CDR3 size: 14 residues. Unmatched junction bases numbered 0, after V lost 0 bases and J lost 4 bases. The CDR3 region is CASSLGQGADTQYF. The CDR3 DNA reads as TGCGCCAGCAGCTTGGGACAGGGGGCAGATACGCAGTATTTT.

The chain joins TRBV19 to TRBJ2-1; 7 nucleotides match TRBD2. V was clipped by 5 bases and J by 4 bases; unmatched bases: 5. The CDR3 loop spans 14 amino acids. In germline, CDR1 is LNHDA, CDR2 SQIVND (reference sequence). CDR3 loop: CASSYQRGYNEQFF. CDR3 nucleotide sequence: TGTGCCAGTAGTTACCAGCGGGGTTACAATGAGCAGTTCTTC.

The V call is TRBV5-4, the J call TRBJ2-7, with TRBD2 matching 8 bases. This CDR3 has 14 residues. CDR1 is SGHNT, CDR2 YYREEE, per germline (reference sequence). J gave up 3 bases and V 0 bases, and 2 bases lay outside the gene matches. The CDR3 protein is CASSLAGGVYEQYF. CDR3 bases: TGTGCCAGCAGCTTGGCGGGAGGGGTCTACGAGCAGTACTTC.

This clone has a single count. The CDR3: CASSMVREFTDTQYF. The CDR3 nucleotides read TGTGCCAGTAGTATGGTTAGGGAATTCACAGATACGCAGTATTTT. This chain links TRBV19 with TRBJ2-3; D remains unclear. CDR1 is LNHDA, CDR2 SQIVND, per germline (reference sequence). CDR3 size: 15 residues. V dropped 3 bases and J dropped 2 bases, with 12 bases sitting between them.

The rearrangement uses TRBV7-9 and TRBJ2-2, with 13 nucleotides matching TRBD2. The CDR3 contains 17 residues. Trimming cost V 5 bases and J 6 bases; bases outside gene matches: 9. Germline V gene sequence: CDR1 SEHNR, CDR2 FQNEAQ (reference sequence). In DNA, the CDR3 is TGTGCCAGCAGCCCAGACGTCGGACTAGCGGGAGCCGGGGAGCTGTTTTTT. Protein: CASSPDVGLAGAGELFF.

Notes on this clone: Other DNA sequences within the sample encode an identical CDR3. This rearrangement joins TRBV20-1 to TRBJ1-3, with a possible D match to TRBD1 (5 bases). CDR1 and CDR2 (germline): DFQATT, SNEGSKA (reference sequence). CDR3 length: 11 residues. V dropped 3 bases and J dropped 7 bases, with 7 bases sitting between them. The CDR3 DNA is TGCAGTGCTAGTTGGGGGAACACCATATATTTT. Protein: CSASWGNTIYF.

The chain couples TRBV6-1 to TRBJ1-2; D is unresolved. V lost 0 bases and J 4 bases, leaving 12 bases between the germline ends. Per germline, CDR1 MNHNS and CDR2 SASEGT. The CDR3 consists of 15 residues. The CDR3 region has the DNA TGTGCCAGCAGTGAAGCGCTGGGCAGGCTCTATGGCTACACCTTC. It translates to CASSEALGRLYGYTF.

This clone appeared a few times. This chain uses TRBV6-6 with TRBJ1-1; the match to TRBD1 covers 9 bases. V lost 5 bases to trimming and J lost 1 base; unmatched junction nucleotides: 2. The CDR3 runs 14 residues. Germline V gene sequence: CDR1 MNHNY, CDR2 SVGAGI (reference sequence). The CDR3 loop is CASSGTGTNTEAFF. The CDR3 region has the DNA TGTGCCAGCAGTGGGACAGGGACGAACACTGAAGCTTTCTTT.

In this sample, this clone turned up once. The chain uses TRBV5-4 and TRBJ2-3, with D possibly TRBD1 on 5 matching bases. In germline, CDR1 is SGHNT, CDR2 YYREEE (reference sequence). The CDR3 is 15 residues long. V was clipped by 0 bases and J by 1 base, with 9 bases between them. The CDR3 DNA follows: TGTGCCAGCAGCTTGGGGGGCGGAGGCACAGATACGCAGTATTTT. Protein sequence: CASSLGGGGTDTQYF.

The rearrangement joins TRBV27 to TRBJ2-3; D is undetermined. Trimming took off 6 bases at V and 2 bases at J, with 6 bases between the two ends. CDR3 length: 12 amino acids. Germline V gene lookup returns CDR1 MNHEY and CDR2 SMNVEV (reference sequence). In DNA form, the CDR3 reads TGTGCCAGCAGGGCGGCCACAGATACGCAGTATTTT. Residues: CASRAATDTQYF.

This chain uses TRBV2 with TRBJ2-1; 9 nucleotides line up with TRBD2. V dropped 6 bases and J dropped 4; count of bases not matched to a gene: 4. Germline V CDR1 and CDR2: SNHLY, FYNNEI. The CDR3 has 14 residues. CDR3 sequence reads: CASRPAGGYNEQFF. For the CDR3, the DNA is TGTGCCAGCAGGCCAGCGGGAGGATACAATGAGCAGTTCTTC.